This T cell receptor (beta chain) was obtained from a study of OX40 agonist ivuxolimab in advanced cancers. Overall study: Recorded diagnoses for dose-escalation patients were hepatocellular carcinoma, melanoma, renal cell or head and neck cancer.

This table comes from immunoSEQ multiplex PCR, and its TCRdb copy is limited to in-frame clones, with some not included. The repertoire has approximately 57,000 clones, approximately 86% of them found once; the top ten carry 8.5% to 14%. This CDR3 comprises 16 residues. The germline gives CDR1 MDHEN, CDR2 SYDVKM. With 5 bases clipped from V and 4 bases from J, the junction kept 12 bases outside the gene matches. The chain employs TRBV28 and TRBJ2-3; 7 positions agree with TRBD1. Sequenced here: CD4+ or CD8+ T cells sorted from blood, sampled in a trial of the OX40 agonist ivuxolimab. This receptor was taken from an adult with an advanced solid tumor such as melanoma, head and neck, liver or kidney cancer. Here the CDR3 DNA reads TGTGCCAGCAGTCTGTTAGACAGGGAGTTCGCAGATACGCAGTATTTT. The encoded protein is CASSLLDREFADTQYF.